Sequencing of this T cell receptor (beta chain) was carried out in a study of CD8 T cells in Susac syndrome. Study-level background: At the time their blood was drawn, patients with Susac syndrome were either therapy-naive, on corticosteroids (with some of them also receiving intravenous immunoglobulin), or on intravenous immunoglobulin alone. Points from the study as a whole: The study's TCR sequencing and HLA analysis drew on a certain number of individuals. That number was acknowledged as relatively small.

An input of about 0.45 to 1 ug of RNA was subjected to reverse transcription using random hexamers. An immunoSEQ multiplex PCR amplified TCR beta CDR3 over 54 Vbeta and 13 Jbeta. TCRdb recomputed calls from the immunoSEQ multiplex PCR reads with MiXCR, one row per CDR3 protein. The repertoire holds 110,000 to 150,000 distinct CDR3 sequences, with around 95% as singletons. Germline V gene data show CDR1 as MGHRA and CDR2 as YSYEKL. The CDR3 is 15 amino acids. Trimming stripped 0 bases from V and 8 bases from J, with 16 bases between. Through negative isolation, CD4+ and CD8+ T cells were obtained, while TEMRA cells were enriched using FACS. Comment on this clonotype: The antigen remains undetermined.

Sequencing input: CD4+ T cells from PBMCs. This receptor was identified in a human donor with Susac syndrome. V usage is TRBV4-1 and J usage is TRBJ1-1; D remains ambiguous. The DNA for the CDR3 is TGCGCCAGCAGCCAAGATGTGTCGGGGTTTCGGGAAGCTTTCTTT. It specifies CASSQDVSGFREAFF.